The sequence of this TCR beta chain was determined in a study of OX40 agonist ivuxolimab in advanced cancers. Study overall: The drug used for patients, ivuxolimab, was an agonistic anti-OX40 (CD134) antibody. Patients in the trial were receiving intravenous ivuxolimab every 2 weeks, at doses of 0.01 to 10 mg/kg. The study's findings and limits: What antigens the expanded peripheral T cells recognized was never established.

The assay was immunoSEQ multiplex PCR, and TCRdb's table has in-frame clones only and misses some. The sample yields about 89,000 clones, approximately 91% seen once. Note on this clone: The antigen is unknown.

The sampling schedule covered blood at baseline, cycle 4 day 1, and cycle 7 day 1. There are 11 residues in the CDR3. Germline V gene data show CDR1 as ENHRY and CDR2 as SYGVKD. V was shortened by 10 bases and J by 6 bases, with 13 bases between the two germline ends. This clonotype was sampled from an adult with an advanced solid tumor such as melanoma, head and neck, liver or kidney cancer. The V gene is TRBV10-3, the J gene TRBJ2-7, with D tentatively TRBD1 (6 bases). The sequencing here drew on CD4+ or CD8+ T cells sorted from blood, taken in a trial of the OX40 agonist ivuxolimab. The CDR3 DNA is TGTGCCACGGGAACAGGGACCGAGCAGTACTTC. Protein: CATGTGTEQYF.